The T cell receptor beta chain under discussion was sequenced for a study of blood T cell repertoires in COVID-19. Allocation to cohorts depended on clinical history reported by the participants. Produced via immunoSEQ multiplex PCR; TCRdb's table is partial and in-frame only. This table has 110,000 to 150,000 clones, 78% appearing once. The V gene's germline CDR1 is LGHDT and CDR2 YNNKEL (reference sequence). This CDR3 has 15 amino acids. V gave up 7 bases and J gave up 0 bases; unmatched junction bases: 3. V usage is TRBV3-1 (or the pseudogene TRBV3-2) and J usage is TRBJ2-1, with TRBD2 identical over 10 bases. The sample taken for sequencing was PBMCs or T cells enriched from blood (not recorded which). This TCR came from a woman between 50 and 59 years old who had recovered from COVID-19. CDR3 nucleotide sequence: TGTGCCAGCAAAGCGGGGGGGGTCTCCTACAATGAGCAGTTCTTC. As protein: CASKAGGVSYNEQFF.